The clone carrying this T cell receptor (beta chain) has only one observation. Antigen unknown. This record comes from a study of blood T cells in healthy people across ages. Points from the study as a whole: Samples with more naive T cells showed higher observed beta diversity.

Alongside a J-beta primer mix, a sample-barcoded 5' primer served in a second PCR lasting about 6 to 12 cycles. Every cDNA was tagged by a template-switch adaptor with 12 random nucleotides. Every individual sample yielded 2.5 million or more paired-end reads (each containing CDR3). TCRdb redid the calling of the 5' RACE reads with MiXCR, one entry per CDR3 protein. The sample includes around 1.1 million distinct CDR3 sequences, around two fifths of them seen just once. Healthy Caucasian individuals from Russia aged roughly 6 to 90 served as donors. Germline-derived CDR1 and CDR2 are SGDLS and YYNGEE. V lost 3 bases and J 4 bases, leaving 13 bases between the germline ends. CDR3 size: 14 residues.

The chain joins TRBV9 to TRBJ1-2, with a tentative D call TRBD1 (6 bases). Sequencing was done on a sample of blood. This receptor was obtained from a man aged 18 to 29 in good health. CDR3 sequence reads: CASSGGDRPYGYTF. The DNA of the CDR3 is TGTGCCAGCAGCGGAGGAGACAGGCCCTATGGCTACACCTTC.